One sample yielded the 7 T cell receptor beta chains listed below, sequenced in a study of chemoradiotherapy in HPV16-positive cancers. Libraries were prepared by immunoSEQ multiplex PCR; TCRdb keeps only in-frame clonotypes and omits some of them. The sample lists 30,000 to 40,000 clones; 80% were seen once. Source: blood, taken from a patient who underwent chemoradiotherapy. These receptors were obtained from a human donor with HPV-associated anogenital cancer.

This clone was counted once. V usage is TRBV4-3 and J usage is TRBJ2-4; tentative D call: TRBD1 (6 bases). There are 16 residues in the CDR3. Germline lookup yields CDR1 LGHNA and CDR2 YSLEER. With 1 base removed from V and 1 base from J, the gap between germline ends came to 11 bases. CDR3 sequence: CASSQGSDRAKNIQYF. The CDR3 coding sequence is TGCGCCAGCAGCCAAGGGTCTGACAGGGCCAAAAACATTCAGTACTTC.

The rearrangement uses TRBV19 and TRBJ1-5; D remains unclear. V was clipped by 4 bases and J by 6 bases, with 4 bases between them. This CDR3 spans 11 amino acids. Germline assignment: CDR1 LNHDA and CDR2 SQIVND (reference sequence). CDR3 loop: CASSNSQPQHF. The CDR3 DNA sequence: TGTGCCAGTAGTAATAGTCAGCCCCAGCATTTT.

The J gene is TRBJ2-7, the V gene TRBV19; D possibly uses TRBD1 or TRBD2 (5 bases each). CDR1 is LNHDA and CDR2 is SQIVND in the germline V gene (reference sequence). Trimming shortened V by 6 bases and J by 2 bases, and 11 bases separated the two germline ends. The CDR3 totals 13 residues. In DNA, the CDR3 is TGTGCCAGTAGGAGGGACGGAGCCTACGAGCAGTACTTC. Protein product: CASRRDGAYEQYF.

This clone has more than one count but fewer than ten. The gene calls are TRBV15 and TRBJ2-1; 10 bases line up with TRBD1. Looked up from germline, CDR1 is LNHNV and CDR2 is YYDKDF (reference sequence). This CDR3 contains 16 residues. V lost 4 bases and J lost 7; bases outside the gene matches: 10. CDR3 nucleotide sequence: TGTGCCACCAGCATAACTGGGACAGGGGTTTTGAATGAGCAGTTCTTC. It encodes CATSITGTGVLNEQFF.

The V gene is TRBV10-2, the J gene TRBJ1-6; tentative D call: TRBD1 (6 bases). The V gene lost 0 bases and the J gene lost 6 bases, with 9 bases spanning the gap. The CDR3 length is 15 residues. Germline CDR1 is WSHSY and CDR2 is SAAADI. The chain's CDR3 is CASSESAGANSPLHF. The CDR3 DNA reads TGCGCCAGCAGTGAGTCGGCGGGGGCTAATTCACCCCTCCACTTT.

This clone has a handful of counts. The V gene is TRBV20-1, the J gene TRBJ2-7; D unclear. The germline V gene encodes CDR1 DFQATT and CDR2 SNEGSKA (reference sequence). V lost 3 bases, J lost 7 bases, and 10 bases lay in between. The CDR3 length is 11 residues. The chain's CDR3 is CSASRTEEQYF. The CDR3 bases are TGCAGTGCTAGTAGGACCGAGGAGCAGTACTTC.

V usage is TRBV5-4 and J usage is TRBJ2-2; 7 bases are a match to TRBD2. Germline-derived CDR1 and CDR2 are SGHNT and YYREEE (reference sequence). After removal of 4 bases from V and 1 base from J, the junction contained 4 bases not matched to a gene. The CDR3 length is 15 residues. CDR3 protein: CASSPAGENTGELFF. The CDR3 DNA follows: TGTGCCAGCAGCCCCGCGGGGGAGAACACCGGGGAGCTGTTTTTT. Together with reference TRBV5-4 and TRBJ2-2, the CDR3 gives the full variable domain: ETGVTQSPTHLIKTRGQQVTLRCSSQSGHNTVSWYQQALGQGPQFIFQYYREEENGRGNFPPRFSGLQFPNYSSELNVNALELDDSALYLCASSPAGENTGELFFGEGSRLTVL.